The table lists the clone carrying this T cell receptor beta chain with many counts. This sample was taken from a study of T cells in Graves' hyperthyroidism and ophthalmopathy. Study summary: Pretreatment peripheral blood was obtained at initial diagnosis.

TCR beta CDR3 regions were amplified from RNA transcripts. The TCR CDR3 was amplified in a first-round RT-PCR using the HTBI primer set. TCRdb re-called the multiplex PCR reads through MiXCR, storing one row per CDR3 protein. The sample includes fewer than 600,000 distinct CDR3 sequences, around 15% of them seen just once. The CDR3 consists of 12 residues. V lost 6 bases and J lost 4; bases outside the gene matches: 5. From germline, CDR1 is DFQATT and CDR2 SNEGSKA (reference sequence). The sample taken for sequencing was blood. The sequence was collected from a woman in her 40s with Graves' hyperthyroidism. The genes are TRBV20-1 and TRBJ1-1, with TRBD1 matching 7 bases. The CDR3 here is CSALDRATEAFF. CDR3 bases: TGCAGTGCCCTCGACAGGGCCACTGAAGCTTTCTTT.